This paragraph reports one TCR beta chain. Its specificity is not known. The germline CDR1 and CDR2 sequences are SGHNT and YYREEE (reference sequence). The CDR3 has 15 residues. V was cut by 5 bases and J by 0 bases, with 13 bases left in between. The data were obtained in a study of cytomegalovirus exposure and HLA in healthy donors. Findings of the study overall: Most CMV-associated TCR beta chains appeared HLA-restricted in a later analysis. DRB1 had the most TCR associations and HLA-C the fewest, a later analysis found, with rates varying by HLA locus. Under in vitro conditions, three CMV-associated chains were confirmed as specific for CMV antigens.

Amplification used 60 Vbeta primers and 13 Jbeta primers. The assay was immunoSEQ multiplex PCR, and TCRdb's table has in-frame clones only and misses some. The sample records roughly 100,000 clones, approximately 80% being singletons. Though probably carrying unrecorded immune exposures, donors were nominally healthy at sampling. Sequencing was performed on PBMCs. This chain joins TRBV5-4 and TRBJ2-3; D might be TRBD2 (5 bases). This TCR came from a female donor in good health and CMV-seropositive. CDR3: CASRGLGDSTDTQYF. The CDR3 DNA follows: TGTGCCAGCAGGGGTTTGGGAGATAGCACAGATACGCAGTATTTT.